This T cell receptor (beta chain) was identified during a study of blood T cell repertoires in COVID-19 (dated by TCRdb to 2018 to 2021). In the study overall: The collaborator samples originated in the United States, Italy and Spain and spanned the acute and convalescent phases of COVID-19. The material from the prospective study consisted of cDNA or gDNA derived from T cells, B-cell-depleted T cells, or PBMCs. Subjects who had been exposed to COVID-19, were actively infected with it, or had recovered from it provided the deeply sampled blood TCRbeta repertoires that made up the dataset. A freely available public database, intended as a resource for researchers studying the immune response to SARS-CoV-2, is where the repertoires were released. The samples were drawn from the first 160 participants of the ongoing ImmuneRACE study and from over a thousand subjects provided by 6 global collaborators. The sample metadata nearly always contained a de-identified subject ID, COVID-19 status, age in years and sex. Where HLA class I and class II types were available, the types were taken from metadata supplied by the sample provider, not from assay-based typing. What the study reported, not specific to this receptor: The amount of clinical and demographic metadata varied by source and participant and was provided uncurated.

Trimming costs V 5 bases and J 7 bases, and their ends lie 15 bases apart. From the cysteine up to the phenylalanine, the CDR3 has a length of 15 residues. Only the CDR3 DNA is retained, 45 bases long and in frame from the first base. CDR1 and CDR2 (MNHNY, SVGAGI) derive from the germline V gene (reference sequence). TCRbeta CDR3 regions were amplified from genomic DNA by means of the immunoSEQ Assay, a bias-controlled multiplex PCR. Per the original workflow: The number of nucleated cells in each sample was estimated from the amplification of reference gene primers within the assay. To quantify the absolute abundance of each unique TCRbeta CDR3 rearrangement, sequence reads were collapsed and filtered. For each sample, productive Simpson clonality was calculated as the square root of Simpson's diversity index over productive rearrangements. TCRdb limited this immuneACCESS table to in-frame rearrangements with V and J called. A share of clones is missing; checked studies link under half to unresolved V genes, and the rest is unexplained. That table supplies the V and J calls and clone size; D and trimming were determined from the DNA. The sample table lists about 81,000 clones, 91% of them with a count of one. The ten largest clones represent over 1.5% of the sample.

Details on this clone: What this receptor recognizes is not known. Per-base quality was not reported, and no clone a single base away is much larger than it.

Each collaborating institution followed its own protocols to collect whole blood in K2EDTA tubes. For TCRbeta analysis, collaborators shipped samples in one of three forms: frozen whole blood, isolated PBMCs, or DNA extracted from either of those sample types. This chain is built from TRBV6-6 and TRBJ1-6; no confident D gene assignment can be made. The receptor comes from a woman between 50 and 59 years old in a cohort sampled during active COVID-19. Specimen: peripheral blood. The nucleotide sequence reads TGTGCCAGCAGTCCTCGTGGGCCCCCGAATTCACCCCTCCACTTT. Its protein reads: CASSPRGPPNSPLHF.